The T cell receptor (beta chain) described here comes from a study of control samples from healthy donors and cancer patients. Trimming stripped 2 bases from V and 0 bases from J, with 7 bases between. In germline, CDR1 is MNHEY, CDR2 SVGAGI. This CDR3 region has 14 residues. Assay used: immunoSEQ multiplex PCR; TCRdb lists only in-frame clones, some missing. Counted here are a few hundred thousand clones, 80% to 95% occurring once; the ten biggest clones make up about 6.3%. The chain links TRBV6-5 to TRBJ1-2, with no clear D. The sequence was obtained from a man aged 35-49 years with head and neck cancer. The source material was PBMCs. CDR3 sequence reads: CASSYGRANYGYTF. CDR3 bases: TGTGCCAGCAGTTACGGCAGAGCTAACTATGGCTACACCTTC.